A single sample is the source of the 3 T cell receptor beta chains below, sequenced in a study of T cell changes during pregnancy in multiple sclerosis. Clones were read by immunoSEQ multiplex PCR, and TCRdb kept only the in-frame ones, dropping some. The sample has tens of thousands of clones, approximately 92% seen once. Source: CD4+ T cells from peripheral blood mononuclear cells, taken in the third trimester of pregnancy. These receptors originate from a female donor with multiple sclerosis, enrolled in a pregnancy study.

The chain uses TRBV11-2 and TRBJ2-6, with 7 bases matching TRBD1. Germline V gene lookup returns CDR1 SGHAT and CDR2 FQNNGV. V shed 6 bases, J shed 6 bases, and the junction held 8 bases outside the gene matches. The CDR3 sequence is 15 residues long. The chain's CDR3 is CASRSQGVLANVLTF. CDR3 DNA: TGTGCCAGCAGGTCGCAGGGGGTACTGGCCAACGTCCTGACTTTC.

The CDR3, as DNA: TGCAGCGTTGAGGGGCAGGGGTCCGAAATCCCATATGGCTACACCTTC. Amino acid sequence: CSVEGQGSEIPYGYTF. The chain combines TRBV29-1 with TRBJ1-2, with D possibly matching TRBD1 (6 bases). Germline V lookup: CDR1 SQVTM, CDR2 ANQGSEA. Trimming took off 3 bases at V and 5 bases at J, with 22 bases between the two ends. This CDR3 comprises 16 residues.

The chain has TRBV5-1 and TRBJ2-3; 7 bases are shared with TRBD1. Germline CDR1 SGHRS, CDR2 YFSETQ. The CDR3 totals 14 residues. V gave up 7 bases and J gave up 2 bases; unmatched junction bases: 7. The CDR3: CASGQDRYTDTQYF. The CDR3 bases are TGCGCCAGCGGCCAGGACAGGTACACAGATACGCAGTATTTT. Full variable domain (missing parts from reference TRBV5-1 and TRBJ2-3): KAGVTQTPRYLIKTRGQQVTLSCSPISGHRSVSWYQQTPGQGLQFLFEYFSETQRNKGNFPGRFSGRQFSNSRSEMNVSTLELGDSALYLCASGQDRYTDTQYFGPGTRLTVL.